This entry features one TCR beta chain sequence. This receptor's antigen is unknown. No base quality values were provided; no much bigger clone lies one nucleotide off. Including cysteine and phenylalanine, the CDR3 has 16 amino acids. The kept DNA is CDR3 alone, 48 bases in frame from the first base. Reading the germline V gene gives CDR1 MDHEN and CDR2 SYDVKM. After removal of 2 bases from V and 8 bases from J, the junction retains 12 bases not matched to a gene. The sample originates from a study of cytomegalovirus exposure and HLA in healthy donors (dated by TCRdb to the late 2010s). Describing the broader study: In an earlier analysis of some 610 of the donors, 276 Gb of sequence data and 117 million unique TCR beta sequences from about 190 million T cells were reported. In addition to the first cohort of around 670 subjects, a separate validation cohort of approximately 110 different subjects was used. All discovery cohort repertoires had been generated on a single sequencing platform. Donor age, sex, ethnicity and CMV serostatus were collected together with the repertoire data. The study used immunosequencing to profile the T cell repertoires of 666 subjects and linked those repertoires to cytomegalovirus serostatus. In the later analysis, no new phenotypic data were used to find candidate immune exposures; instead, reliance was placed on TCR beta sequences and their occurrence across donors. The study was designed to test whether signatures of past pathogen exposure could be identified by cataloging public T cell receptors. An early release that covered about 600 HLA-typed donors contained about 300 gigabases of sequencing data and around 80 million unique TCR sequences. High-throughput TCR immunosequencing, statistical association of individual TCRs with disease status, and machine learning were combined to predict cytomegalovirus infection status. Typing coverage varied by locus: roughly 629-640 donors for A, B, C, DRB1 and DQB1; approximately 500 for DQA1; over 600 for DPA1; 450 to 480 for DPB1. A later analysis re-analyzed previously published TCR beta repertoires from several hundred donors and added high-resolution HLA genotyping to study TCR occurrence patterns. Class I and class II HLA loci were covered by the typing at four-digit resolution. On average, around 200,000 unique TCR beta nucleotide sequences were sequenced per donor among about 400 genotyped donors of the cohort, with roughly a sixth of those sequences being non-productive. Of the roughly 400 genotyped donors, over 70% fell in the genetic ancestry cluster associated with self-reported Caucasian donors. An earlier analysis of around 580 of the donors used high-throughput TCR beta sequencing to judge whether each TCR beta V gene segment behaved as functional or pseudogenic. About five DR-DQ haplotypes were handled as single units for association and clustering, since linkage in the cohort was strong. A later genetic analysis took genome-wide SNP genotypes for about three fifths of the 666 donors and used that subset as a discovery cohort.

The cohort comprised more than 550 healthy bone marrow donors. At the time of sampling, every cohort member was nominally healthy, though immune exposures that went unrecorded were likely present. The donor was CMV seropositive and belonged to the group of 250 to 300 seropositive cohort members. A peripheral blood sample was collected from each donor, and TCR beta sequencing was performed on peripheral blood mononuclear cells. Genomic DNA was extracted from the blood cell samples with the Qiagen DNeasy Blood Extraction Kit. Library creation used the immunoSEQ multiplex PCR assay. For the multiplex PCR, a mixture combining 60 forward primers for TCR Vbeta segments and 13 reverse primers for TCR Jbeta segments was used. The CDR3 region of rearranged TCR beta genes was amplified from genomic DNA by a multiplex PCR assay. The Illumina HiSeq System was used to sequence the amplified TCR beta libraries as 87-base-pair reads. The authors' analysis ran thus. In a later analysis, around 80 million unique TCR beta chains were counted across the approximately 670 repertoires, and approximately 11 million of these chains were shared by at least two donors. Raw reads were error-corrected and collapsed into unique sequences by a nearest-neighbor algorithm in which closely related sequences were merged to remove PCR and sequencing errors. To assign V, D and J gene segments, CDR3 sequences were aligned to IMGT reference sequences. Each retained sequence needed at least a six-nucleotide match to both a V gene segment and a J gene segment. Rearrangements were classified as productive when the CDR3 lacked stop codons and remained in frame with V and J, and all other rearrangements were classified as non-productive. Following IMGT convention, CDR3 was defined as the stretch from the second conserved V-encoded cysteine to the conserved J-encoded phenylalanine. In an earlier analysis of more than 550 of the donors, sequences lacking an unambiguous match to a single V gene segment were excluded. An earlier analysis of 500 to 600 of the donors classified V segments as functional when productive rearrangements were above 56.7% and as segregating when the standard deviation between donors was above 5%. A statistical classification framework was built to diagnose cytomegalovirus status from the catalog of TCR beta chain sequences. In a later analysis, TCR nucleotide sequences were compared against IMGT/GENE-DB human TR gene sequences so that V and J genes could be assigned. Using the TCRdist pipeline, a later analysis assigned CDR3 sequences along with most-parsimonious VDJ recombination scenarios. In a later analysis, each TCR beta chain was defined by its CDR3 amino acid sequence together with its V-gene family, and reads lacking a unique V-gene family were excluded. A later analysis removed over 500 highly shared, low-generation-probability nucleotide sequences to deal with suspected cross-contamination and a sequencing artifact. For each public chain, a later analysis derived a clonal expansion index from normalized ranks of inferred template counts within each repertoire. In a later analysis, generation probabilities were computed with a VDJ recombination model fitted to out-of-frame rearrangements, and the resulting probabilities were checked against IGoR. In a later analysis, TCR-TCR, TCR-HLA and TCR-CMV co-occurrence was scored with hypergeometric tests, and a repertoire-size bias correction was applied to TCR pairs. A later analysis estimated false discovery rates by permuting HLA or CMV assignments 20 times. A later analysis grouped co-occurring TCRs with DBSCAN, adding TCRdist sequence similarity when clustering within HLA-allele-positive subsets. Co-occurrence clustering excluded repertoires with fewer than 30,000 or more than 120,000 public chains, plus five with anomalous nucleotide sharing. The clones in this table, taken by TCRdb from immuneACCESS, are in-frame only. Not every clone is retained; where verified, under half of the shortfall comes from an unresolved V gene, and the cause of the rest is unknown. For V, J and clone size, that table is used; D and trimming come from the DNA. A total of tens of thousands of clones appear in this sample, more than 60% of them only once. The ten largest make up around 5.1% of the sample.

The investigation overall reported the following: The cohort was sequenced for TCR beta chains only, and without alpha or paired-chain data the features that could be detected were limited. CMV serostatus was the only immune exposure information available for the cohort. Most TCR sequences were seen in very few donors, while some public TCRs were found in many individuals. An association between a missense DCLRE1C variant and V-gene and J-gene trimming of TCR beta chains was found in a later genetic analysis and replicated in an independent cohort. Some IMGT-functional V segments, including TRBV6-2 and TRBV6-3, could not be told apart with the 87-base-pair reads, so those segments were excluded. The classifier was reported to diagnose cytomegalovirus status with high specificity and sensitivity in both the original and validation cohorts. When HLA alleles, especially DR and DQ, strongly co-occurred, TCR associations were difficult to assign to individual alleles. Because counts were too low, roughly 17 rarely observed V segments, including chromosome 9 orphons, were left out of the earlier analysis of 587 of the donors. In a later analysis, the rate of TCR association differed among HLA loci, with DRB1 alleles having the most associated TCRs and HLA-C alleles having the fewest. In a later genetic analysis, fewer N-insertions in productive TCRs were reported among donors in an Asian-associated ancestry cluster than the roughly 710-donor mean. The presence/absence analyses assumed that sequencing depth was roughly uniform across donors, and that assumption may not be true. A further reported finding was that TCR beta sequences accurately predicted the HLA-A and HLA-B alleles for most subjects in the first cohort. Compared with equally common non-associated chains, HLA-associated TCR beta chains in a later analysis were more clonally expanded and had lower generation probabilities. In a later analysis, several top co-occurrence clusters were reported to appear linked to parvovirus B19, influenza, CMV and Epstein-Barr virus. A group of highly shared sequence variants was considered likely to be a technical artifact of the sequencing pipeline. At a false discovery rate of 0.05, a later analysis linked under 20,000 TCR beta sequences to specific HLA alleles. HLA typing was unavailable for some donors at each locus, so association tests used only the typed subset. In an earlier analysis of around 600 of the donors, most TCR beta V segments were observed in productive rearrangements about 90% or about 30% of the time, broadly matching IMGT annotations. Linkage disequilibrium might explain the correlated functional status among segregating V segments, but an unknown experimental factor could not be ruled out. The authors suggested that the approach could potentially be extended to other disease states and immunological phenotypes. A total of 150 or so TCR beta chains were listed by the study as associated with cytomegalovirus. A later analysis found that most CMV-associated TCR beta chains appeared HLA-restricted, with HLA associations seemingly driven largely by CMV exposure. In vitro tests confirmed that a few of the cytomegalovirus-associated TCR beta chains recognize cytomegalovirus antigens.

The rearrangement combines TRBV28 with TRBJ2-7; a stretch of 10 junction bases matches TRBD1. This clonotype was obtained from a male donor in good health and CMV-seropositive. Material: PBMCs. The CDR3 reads CASSLNIVGQGKQQYF. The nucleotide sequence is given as TGTGCCAGCAGTTTAAATATAGTGGGACAGGGGAAACAGCAGTACTTC.